The 4 T cell receptor beta chains in this list originate from one sample, sequenced in a study of persistence of HIV-infected CD4 T cells. Antigens of these TCRs are unknown. Sequencing used immunoSEQ version 4 in survey mode. TCRdb's table, derived via immunoSEQ multiplex PCR, lists solely in-frame clones and lacks some. The sample consists of about 37,000 clones, approximately 84% of them appearing once. Stimulation used about 10 ug/mL lysate from CMV-infected fibroblasts. CD40L-negative CD69-negative CD45RO-high memory CD4+ T cells were sorted as populations depleted of antigen-responding cells. Sequences were derived from CD4+ T cells sorted from PBMCs after approximately 18-hour stimulation, sampled from a patient who received antiretroviral therapy. These receptors were collected from an adult man with HIV who was CMV-seropositive.

This chain connects TRBV2 to TRBJ1-5, with D tentatively TRBD1 (6 bases). This CDR3 contains 14 residues. V gave up 3 bases and J gave up 6 bases, with 12 bases separating them. In germline, CDR1 is SNHLY, CDR2 FYNNEI. CDR3 coding DNA: TGTGCCAGCAGTGACGAACAGGGTTTTCAGCCCCAGCATTTT. Translating it yields CASSDEQGFQPQHF.

V and J are TRBV4-1 and TRBJ2-1, with 12 bases that match TRBD2. Trimming took 3 bases from V and 3 from J; bases not matched to a gene: 3. CDR3 length: 16 amino acids. CDR1 MGHRA and CDR2 YSYEKL come from the germline V gene. The CDR3 bases are TGCGCCAGCAGCCAGCTGGGACTAGCGGGCTACAATGAGCAGTTCTTC. Translating it yields CASSQLGLAGYNEQFF.

The V and J genes are TRBV21-1 and TRBJ1-1; the D call of TRBD1 is as the table states it, not checked on the DNA. TRBV21-1 is an annotated pseudogene. The CDR3 covers 15 residues. The CDR3 protein is CASSKDFLTGSRAFF. The CDR3, as DNA: TGTGCCAGCAGCAAAGATTTTCTTACAGGGAGTAGAGCTTTCTTT.

This sequence joins TRBV6-5 and TRBJ2-7; 7 nucleotides align to TRBD1. V dropped 5 bases and J dropped 3; count of bases not matched to a gene: 7. Germline V CDR1 and CDR2: MNHEY, SVGAGI. The CDR3 loop spans 14 amino acids. The CDR3 DNA reads TGTGCCAGCAGTCTAAGGACAGGATACTACGAGCAGTACTTC. Translating gives CASSLRTGYYEQYF.